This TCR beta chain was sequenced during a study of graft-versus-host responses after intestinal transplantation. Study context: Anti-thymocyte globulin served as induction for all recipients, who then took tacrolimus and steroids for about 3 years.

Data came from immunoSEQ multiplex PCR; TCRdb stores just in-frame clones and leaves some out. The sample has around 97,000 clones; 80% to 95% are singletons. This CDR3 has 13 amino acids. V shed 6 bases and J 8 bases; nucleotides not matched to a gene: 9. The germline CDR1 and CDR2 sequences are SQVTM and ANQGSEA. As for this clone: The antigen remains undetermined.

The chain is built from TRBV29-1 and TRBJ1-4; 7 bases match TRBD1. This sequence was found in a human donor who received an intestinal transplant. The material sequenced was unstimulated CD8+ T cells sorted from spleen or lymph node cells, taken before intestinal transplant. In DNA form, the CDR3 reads TGCAGCGTCTCCGGGACAGACGGGGAAAAACTGTTTTTT. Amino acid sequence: CSVSGTDGEKLFF.